The clone carrying this T cell receptor (beta chain) was recorded at least ten times. What it binds is not known. Germline CDR1 MNHNS, CDR2 SASEGT. Trimming cost V 5 bases and J 6 bases; bases outside gene matches: 5. The CDR3 totals 13 residues. It was RNA transcripts that yielded the amplified TCR beta CDR3 regions. First-round RT-PCR of the TCR CDR3 relied on the HTBI primer set. In TCRdb, the multiplex PCR reads were re-called with MiXCR into one record per CDR3 protein. The data contain about 360,000 distinct CDR3 sequences, roughly an eighth of them singletons. The authors deemed Graves' hyperthyroidism stable absent ophthalmopathy progression within 18 months. The diagnoses drew upon clinical symptoms, serum thyroxine and TRAb, thyroid ultrasound and orbital computed tomography. The data derive from a study of T cells in Graves' hyperthyroidism and ophthalmopathy. Study-level findings and limits: Most expanded thyroid clonotypes above 0.001 recurred in blood.

Input material: blood. This chain links TRBV6-1 with TRBJ1-2, with 8 nucleotides matching TRBD1. This sequence originates from a woman aged 18-30 years with Graves' hyperthyroidism. CDR3 sequence reads: CASSWTGSNGYTF. DNA of the CDR3: TGTGCCAGCAGTTGGACAGGGAGCAATGGCTACACCTTC.